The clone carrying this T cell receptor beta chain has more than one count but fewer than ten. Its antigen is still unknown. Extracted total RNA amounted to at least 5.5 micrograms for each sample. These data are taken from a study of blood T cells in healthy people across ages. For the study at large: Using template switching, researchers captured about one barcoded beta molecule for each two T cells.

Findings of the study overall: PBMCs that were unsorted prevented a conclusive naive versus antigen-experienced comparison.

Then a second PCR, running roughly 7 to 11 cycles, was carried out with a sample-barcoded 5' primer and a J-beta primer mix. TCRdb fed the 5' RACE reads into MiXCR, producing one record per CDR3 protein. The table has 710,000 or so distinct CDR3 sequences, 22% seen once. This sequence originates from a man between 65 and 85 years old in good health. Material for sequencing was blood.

DNA for the CDR3: TGCGCCAGCAGCTCGGGACAGGGGGATGGCTACACCTTC. Residues: CASSSGQGDGYTF. The genes are TRBV5-1 and TRBJ1-2; 11 nucleotides match TRBD1. This CDR3 comprises 13 residues. Germline trimming cut 3 bases from V and 6 bases from J; bases unmatched to any gene: 1. Per germline, CDR1 SGHRS and CDR2 YFSETQ.